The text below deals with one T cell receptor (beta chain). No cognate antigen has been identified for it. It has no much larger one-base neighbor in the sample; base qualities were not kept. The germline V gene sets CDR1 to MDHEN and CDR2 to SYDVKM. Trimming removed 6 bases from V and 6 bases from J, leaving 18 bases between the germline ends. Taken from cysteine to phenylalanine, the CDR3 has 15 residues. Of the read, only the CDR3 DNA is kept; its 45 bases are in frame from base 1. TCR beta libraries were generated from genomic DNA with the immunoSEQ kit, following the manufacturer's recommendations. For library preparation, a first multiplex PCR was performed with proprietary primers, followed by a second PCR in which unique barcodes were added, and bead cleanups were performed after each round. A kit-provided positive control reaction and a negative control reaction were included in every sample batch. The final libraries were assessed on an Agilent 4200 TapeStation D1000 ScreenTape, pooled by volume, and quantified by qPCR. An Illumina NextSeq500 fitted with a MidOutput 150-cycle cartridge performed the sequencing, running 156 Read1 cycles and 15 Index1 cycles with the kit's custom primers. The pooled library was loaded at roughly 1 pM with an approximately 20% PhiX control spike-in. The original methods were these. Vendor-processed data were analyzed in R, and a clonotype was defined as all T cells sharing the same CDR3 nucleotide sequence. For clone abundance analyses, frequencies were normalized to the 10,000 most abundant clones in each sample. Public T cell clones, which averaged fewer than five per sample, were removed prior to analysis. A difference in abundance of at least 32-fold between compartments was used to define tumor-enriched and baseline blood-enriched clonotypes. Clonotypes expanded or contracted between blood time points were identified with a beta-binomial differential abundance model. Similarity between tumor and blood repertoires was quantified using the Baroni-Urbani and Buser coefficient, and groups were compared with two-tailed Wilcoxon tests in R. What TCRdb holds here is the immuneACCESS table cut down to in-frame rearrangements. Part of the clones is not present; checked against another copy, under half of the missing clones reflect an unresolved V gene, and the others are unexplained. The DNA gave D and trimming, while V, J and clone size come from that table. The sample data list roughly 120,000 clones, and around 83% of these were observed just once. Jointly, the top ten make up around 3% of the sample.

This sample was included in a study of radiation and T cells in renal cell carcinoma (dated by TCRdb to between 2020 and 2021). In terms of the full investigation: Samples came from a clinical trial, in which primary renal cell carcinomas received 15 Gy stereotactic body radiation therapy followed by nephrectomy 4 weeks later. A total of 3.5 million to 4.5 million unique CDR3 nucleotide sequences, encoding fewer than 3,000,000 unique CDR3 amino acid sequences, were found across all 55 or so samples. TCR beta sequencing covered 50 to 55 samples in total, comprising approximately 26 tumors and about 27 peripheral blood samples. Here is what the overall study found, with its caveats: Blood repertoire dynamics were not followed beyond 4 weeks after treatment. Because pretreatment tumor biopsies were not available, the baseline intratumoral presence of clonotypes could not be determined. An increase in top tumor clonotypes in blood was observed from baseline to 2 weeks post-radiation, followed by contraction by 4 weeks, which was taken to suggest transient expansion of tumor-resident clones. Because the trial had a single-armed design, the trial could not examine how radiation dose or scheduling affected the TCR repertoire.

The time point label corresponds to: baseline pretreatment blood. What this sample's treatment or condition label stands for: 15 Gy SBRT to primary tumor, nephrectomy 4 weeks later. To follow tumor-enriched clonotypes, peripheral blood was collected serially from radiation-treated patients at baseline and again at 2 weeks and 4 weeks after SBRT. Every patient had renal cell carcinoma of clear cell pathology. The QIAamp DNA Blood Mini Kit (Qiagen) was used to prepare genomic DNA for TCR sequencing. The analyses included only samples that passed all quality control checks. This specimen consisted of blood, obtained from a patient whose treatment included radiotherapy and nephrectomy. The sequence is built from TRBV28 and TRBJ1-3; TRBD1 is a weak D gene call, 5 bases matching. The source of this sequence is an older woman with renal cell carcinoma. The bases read TGTGCCAGCAGGGCTATTTGGGGACGCGAAAACACCATATATTTT. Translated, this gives CASRAIWGRENTIYF.